A single sample gave rise to the 29 T cell receptor beta chains below, sequenced in a study of T-cell memory formation after mild COVID-19. Using its own MiXCR run on the 5' RACE reads, TCRdb lists one record per CDR3 protein. This repertoire shows under 400,000 distinct CDR3 sequences, 25% to 30% found once; its top ten account for approximately 13%. The specimen was PBMCs or a T cell subset sorted from them (not recorded which). The receptor set was obtained from an adult woman who had mild COVID-19 (a few samples of this study predate the infection). Cell type and time point are not known.

This clonotype was counted only a few times. DNA for the CDR3: TGTGCCAGCACCACTGGGGGGACTCCCCGATCTATCTACAATGAGCAGTTCTTC. This sequence encodes CASTTGGTPRSIYNEQFF. This chain connects TRBV12-3 or TRBV12-4 to TRBJ2-1, with D maybe TRBD2 (6 bases). There are 18 residues in the CDR3. With 7 bases removed from V and 3 bases from J, the gap between germline ends came to 25 bases.

This clonotype showed up just a few times. V gene TRBV5-1 combines with J gene TRBJ1-2, with unresolved D. Trimming pared 0 bases from V and 6 bases from J, leaving 9 bases between. The CDR3 is 13 amino acids. The germline V gene has CDR1 SGHRS and CDR2 YFSETQ. The chain's CDR3 is CASSLDSLDGYTF. The CDR3 DNA sequence: TGCGCCAGCAGCTTGGACAGCCTCGATGGCTACACCTTC.

This clonotype was counted a few times. As DNA, the CDR3 is TGCAGCGTTGAACCCCGGGGGGGCCTTCAGGAGACCCAGTACTTC. Translated: CSVEPRGGLQETQYF. The rearrangement joins TRBV29-1 to TRBJ2-5, with 8 nucleotides matching TRBD2. The CDR3 covers 15 residues. The trim removed 2 bases at V and 5 bases at J, leaving 10 bases unmatched. Germline V CDR1 and CDR2: SQVTM, ANQGSEA.

This clonotype was detected once. This chain uses TRBV5-1 with TRBJ2-4, with TRBD2 matching over 8 bases. The CDR3 loop spans 14 amino acids. J lost 6 bases, V lost 4 bases, and 6 bases had no gene match. Germline V gene lookup returns CDR1 SGHRS and CDR2 YFSETQ. The CDR3 loop is CASSPGGQGNIQYF. DNA of the CDR3: TGCGCCAGCAGCCCGGGAGGGCAGGGAAACATTCAGTACTTC.

The chain carries TRBV3-1 and TRBJ1-1, with no clear D. Germline values: CDR1 LGHDT, CDR2 YNNKEL (reference sequence). The ends were cut back, 0 bases at V and 11 bases at J, with 16 bases in the middle. This CDR3 is 14 amino acids long. The CDR3 is CASSQDSSGREAFF. In DNA form, the CDR3 reads TGTGCCAGCAGCCAAGATAGCTCGGGGAGAGAGGCTTTCTTT.

The chain uses TRBV9 and TRBJ2-5; D is possibly TRBD2 (5 bases). The CDR3 has 13 residues. V was pared by 3 bases and J by 4 bases, with 10 bases between. Germline V gives CDR1 SGDLS, CDR2 YYNGEE. The CDR3: CASSATGRETQYF. The CDR3 DNA follows: TGTGCCAGCAGCGCTACGGGGAGAGAGACCCAGTACTTC.

This clonotype has a handful of counts. V gene TRBV24-1 combines with J gene TRBJ2-5, with a tentative D call TRBD2 (5 bases). The CDR3 runs to 13 residues. V was clipped by 5 bases and J by 5 bases, with 11 bases between them. The V gene's germline CDR1 is KGHDR and CDR2 SFDVKD. DNA of the CDR3: TGTGCCACCAGTGCTCGGGGAAGGGAGACCCAGTACTTC. This sequence encodes CATSARGRETQYF.

This clonotype has a count of ten or more. The chain couples TRBV7-8 to TRBJ1-3; 10 bases are a match to TRBD1. CDR1 and CDR2 (germline): SGHVS, FQNEAQ. V gave up 1 base and J gave up 16 bases; unmatched junction bases: 4. The CDR3 extends over 12 amino acids. In DNA form, the CDR3 reads TGTGCCAGCAGCTTAGGGGACAGGGGACTGTATTTT. It yields the protein CASSLGDRGLYF.

The chain carries TRBV12-3 or TRBV12-4 and TRBJ2-4; D not resolved. CDR3 length: 12 residues. Deletions cut 1 base from V and 9 bases from J, with 7 bases between. In DNA form, the CDR3 reads TGTGCCAGCAGTTTAGGGGTTTTCATTCAGTACTTC. Protein sequence: CASSLGVFIQYF.

This rearrangement joins TRBV9 to TRBJ2-1; no definite D call. CDR1 is SGDLS, CDR2 YYNGEE, per germline. V lost 2 bases and J 3 bases, leaving 9 bases between the germline ends. The CDR3 loop spans 14 amino acids. The CDR3 loop reads CASSVYAGYNEQFF. The DNA for the CDR3 is TGTGCCAGCAGCGTGTACGCCGGCTACAATGAGCAGTTCTTC. The full variable domain, completed using reference TRBV9 and TRBJ2-1, is DSGVTQTPKHLITATGQRVTLRCSPRSGDLSVYWYQQSLDQGLQFLIQYYNGEERAKGNILERFSAQQFPDLHSELNLSSLELGDSALYFCASSVYAGYNEQFFGPGTRLTVL.

The V and J genes are TRBV5-5 and TRBJ2-5; D not certain. The CDR3 extends over 13 amino acids. V lost 1 base and J 5 bases, leaving 9 bases between the germline ends. Germline V gene lookup returns CDR1 SGHKS and CDR2 YYEKEE (reference sequence). The DNA for the CDR3 is TGTGCCAGCAGCTTGATCCCTGGGGAGACCCAGTACTTC. It yields the protein CASSLIPGETQYF. The variable domain in full, with the rest retrieved from reference TRBV5-5 and TRBJ2-5, is DAGVTQSPTHLIKTRGQQVTLRCSPISGHKSVSWYQQVLGQGPQFIFQYYEKEERGRGNFPDRFSARQFPNYSSELNVNALLLGDSALYLCASSLIPGETQYFGPGTRLLVL.

The genes are TRBV5-1 and TRBJ2-5; D might be TRBD1 (5 bases). The CDR3 runs to 15 residues. Germline V CDR1 and CDR2: SGHRS, YFSETQ. V dropped 6 bases and J dropped 4 bases, with 19 bases sitting between them. The DNA of the CDR3 is TGCGCCAGCATCAACGTTCCGGACACCGGAGAGACCCAGTACTTC. Translated, it gives CASINVPDTGETQYF.

The V and J genes are TRBV10-3 and TRBJ1-1; maybe TRBD1 (5 bases). Germline V gene lookup returns CDR1 ENHRY and CDR2 SYGVKD. V was pared by 5 bases and J by 0 bases, with 13 bases between. CDR3 length: 15 amino acids. The CDR3 loop reads CAISRRDVLNTEAFF. The CDR3 bases are TGTGCCATCAGTCGAAGGGACGTACTGAACACTGAAGCTTTCTTT.

This clonotype was recorded a few times. The J gene is TRBJ2-3, the V gene TRBV5-6; D remains ambiguous. Germline V CDR1 and CDR2: SGHDT, YYEEEE. With 0 bases removed from V and 0 bases from J, the gap between germline ends came to 8 bases. The CDR3 covers 15 residues. The CDR3 sequence: CASSLGLTSTDTQYF. In DNA form, the CDR3 reads TGTGCCAGCAGCTTGGGGTTAACCAGCACAGATACGCAGTATTTT.

The chain links TRBV12-3 or TRBV12-4 to TRBJ2-3, with a tentative D call TRBD2 (6 bases). V lost 3 bases, J lost 8 bases, and 15 bases lay in between. The CDR3 has 14 amino acids. The CDR3 protein is CASSLMGGHVTQYF. CDR3 sequence (DNA): TGTGCCAGCAGTTTGATGGGGGGTCACGTTACGCAGTATTTT.

This clonotype was counted only a few times. The chain is built from TRBV7-8 and TRBJ2-3; D may be TRBD1 (5 bases). Deletions cut 7 bases from V and 2 bases from J, with 16 bases between. CDR1 is SGHVS and CDR2 is FQNEAQ in the germline V gene. This CDR3 region has 15 residues. The CDR3 DNA is TGTGCCAGCACCTCCGACAGATCTTACACAGATACGCAGTATTTT. As protein: CASTSDRSYTDTQYF.

The V and J genes are TRBV29-1 and TRBJ2-3; 7 nucleotides line up with TRBD1. Germline CDR1 reads SQVTM; CDR2 reads ANQGSEA. The CDR3 spans 14 residues. Unmatched junction bases numbered 8, after V lost 7 bases and J lost 1 base. Here the CDR3 reads CSATTGWGTDTQYF. In nucleotides, the CDR3 is TGCAGCGCCACGACAGGGTGGGGCACAGATACGCAGTATTTT.

This chain connects TRBV4-1 to TRBJ2-1, with D maybe TRBD2 (5 bases). The V gene lost 5 bases and the J gene lost 6 bases, with 20 bases spanning the gap. CDR3 size: 16 residues. Germline lookup yields CDR1 MGHRA and CDR2 YSYEKL. Here the CDR3 reads CASSDRTQSTINEQFF. The CDR3 region has the DNA TGCGCCAGCAGCGATAGGACTCAATCCACTATCAATGAGCAGTTCTTC.

This clonotype was found a few times. The gene calls are TRBV3-1 and TRBJ2-7, with unresolved D. Germline V gene data show CDR1 as LGHDT and CDR2 as YNNKEL (reference sequence). This CDR3 is built from 11 residues. Deletions cut 1 base from V and 9 bases from J, with 7 bases between. The CDR3 DNA sequence: TGTGCCAGCAGCCAAGGGAGTGGGCAGTACTTC. Protein: CASSQGSGQYF.

This clonotype was counted ten times or more. As DNA, the CDR3 is TGTGCCAGCAGCTTAGCGGGGGGCACCGGGGAGCTGTTTTTT. This gives the protein CASSLAGGTGELFF. This chain links TRBV7-9 with TRBJ2-2; possibly TRBD2 for D (6 bases). Per the germline V gene, CDR1 is SEHNR and CDR2 is FQNEAQ (reference sequence). V was clipped by 0 bases and J by 4 bases, with 6 bases between them. This CDR3 has 14 amino acids.

The rearrangement links TRBV14 to TRBJ2-7; 7 positions match TRBD1. Germline V lookup: CDR1 SGHDN, CDR2 FVKESK. This CDR3 spans 14 amino acids. V lost 4 bases, J lost 3 bases, and 6 bases stayed unmatched. The CDR3: CASSRWTGNYEQYF. As DNA, the CDR3 is TGTGCCAGCAGCCGATGGACAGGAAACTACGAGCAGTACTTC.

This chain connects TRBV20-1 to TRBJ2-7; no definite D call. Per the germline V gene, CDR1 is DFQATT and CDR2 is SNEGSKA (reference sequence). Trimming took off 1 base at V and 0 bases at J, with 7 bases between the two ends. This CDR3 has 13 residues. In DNA, the CDR3 is TGCAGTGCTAGAGGCCCACTCTCCTACGAGCAGTACTTC. This encodes CSARGPLSYEQYF.

The rearrangement joins TRBV12-3 or TRBV12-4 to TRBJ1-2, with no clear D. The CDR3 extends over 14 amino acids. Trimming shortened V by 2 bases and J by 7 bases, and 14 bases separated the two germline ends. The CDR3 region is CASSLFEGSPGYTF. The CDR3 region has the DNA TGTGCCAGCAGTTTATTTGAGGGCTCCCCTGGCTACACCTTC.

This rearrangement joins TRBV4-2 to TRBJ2-1, with TRBD2 matching 7 bases. Germline CDR1 and CDR2: LGHNA and YNFKEQ. Trimming removed 0 bases from V and 4 bases from J; junction bases left unmatched: 15. The CDR3 covers 19 residues. CDR3 sequence (DNA): TGTGCCAGCAGCCAAGATTGGAGCGGGACTACCGTGGGGTACAATGAGCAGTTCTTC. Protein product: CASSQDWSGTTVGYNEQFF.

This clonotype has more than one count but fewer than ten. The CDR3 reads CASSPGLAGYYNEQFF. CDR3 in DNA: TGTGCCAGCAGCCCTGGACTAGCGGGGTACTACAATGAGCAGTTCTTC. V and J are TRBV5-6 and TRBJ2-1; 12 positions agree with TRBD2. CDR1 and CDR2 (germline): SGHDT, YYEEEE. The CDR3 loop spans 16 amino acids. V trimming: 4 bases; J trimming: 3 bases; junction bases outside the gene matches: 5.

The chain combines TRBV6-2 or TRBV6-3 with TRBJ1-1, with no clear D. This CDR3 region has 17 residues. Germline loops: CDR1 MNHEY, CDR2 SVGEGT. The ends were cut back, 6 bases at V and 2 bases at J, with 22 bases in the middle. In DNA form, the CDR3 reads TGTGCCAGCAGCCCCGAGGGTCAGTTCCTCTATAACACTGAAGCTTTCTTT. Protein sequence: CASSPEGQFLYNTEAFF.

This chain links TRBV12-3 or TRBV12-4 with TRBJ2-3; D perhaps matches TRBD1 (6 bases). The CDR3 is 15 amino acids. Between the trimmed V and J ends, which lost 7 bases and 11 bases, there was a span of 25 bases. For the CDR3, the DNA is TGTGCCAGCACACCCGCCAGAGGGGTCAGGGGAAAGCAGTATTTT. Translation gives CASTPARGVRGKQYF.

The chain combines TRBV7-8 with TRBJ1-2; D unclear. Trimming shortened V by 2 bases and J by 6 bases, and 13 bases separated the two germline ends. The CDR3 consists of 14 residues. CDR1 is SGHVS, CDR2 FQNEAQ, per germline. For the CDR3, the DNA is TGTGCCAGCAGCTTAATTTTAGGCGCTAATGGCTACACCTTC. It specifies CASSLILGANGYTF.

A few counts support this clonotype. The rearrangement joins TRBV4-3 to TRBJ2-2; tentatively, D is TRBD1 (6 bases). CDR1 and CDR2 from the germline V gene are LGHNA and YSLEER. V gave up 2 bases and J gave up 3 bases, with 16 bases separating them. The CDR3 runs 17 residues. CDR3 DNA sequence: TGCGCCAGCAGCCAAAATTGGCAGGGGCTGGACACCGGGGAGCTGTTTTTT. Protein product: CASSQNWQGLDTGELFF.